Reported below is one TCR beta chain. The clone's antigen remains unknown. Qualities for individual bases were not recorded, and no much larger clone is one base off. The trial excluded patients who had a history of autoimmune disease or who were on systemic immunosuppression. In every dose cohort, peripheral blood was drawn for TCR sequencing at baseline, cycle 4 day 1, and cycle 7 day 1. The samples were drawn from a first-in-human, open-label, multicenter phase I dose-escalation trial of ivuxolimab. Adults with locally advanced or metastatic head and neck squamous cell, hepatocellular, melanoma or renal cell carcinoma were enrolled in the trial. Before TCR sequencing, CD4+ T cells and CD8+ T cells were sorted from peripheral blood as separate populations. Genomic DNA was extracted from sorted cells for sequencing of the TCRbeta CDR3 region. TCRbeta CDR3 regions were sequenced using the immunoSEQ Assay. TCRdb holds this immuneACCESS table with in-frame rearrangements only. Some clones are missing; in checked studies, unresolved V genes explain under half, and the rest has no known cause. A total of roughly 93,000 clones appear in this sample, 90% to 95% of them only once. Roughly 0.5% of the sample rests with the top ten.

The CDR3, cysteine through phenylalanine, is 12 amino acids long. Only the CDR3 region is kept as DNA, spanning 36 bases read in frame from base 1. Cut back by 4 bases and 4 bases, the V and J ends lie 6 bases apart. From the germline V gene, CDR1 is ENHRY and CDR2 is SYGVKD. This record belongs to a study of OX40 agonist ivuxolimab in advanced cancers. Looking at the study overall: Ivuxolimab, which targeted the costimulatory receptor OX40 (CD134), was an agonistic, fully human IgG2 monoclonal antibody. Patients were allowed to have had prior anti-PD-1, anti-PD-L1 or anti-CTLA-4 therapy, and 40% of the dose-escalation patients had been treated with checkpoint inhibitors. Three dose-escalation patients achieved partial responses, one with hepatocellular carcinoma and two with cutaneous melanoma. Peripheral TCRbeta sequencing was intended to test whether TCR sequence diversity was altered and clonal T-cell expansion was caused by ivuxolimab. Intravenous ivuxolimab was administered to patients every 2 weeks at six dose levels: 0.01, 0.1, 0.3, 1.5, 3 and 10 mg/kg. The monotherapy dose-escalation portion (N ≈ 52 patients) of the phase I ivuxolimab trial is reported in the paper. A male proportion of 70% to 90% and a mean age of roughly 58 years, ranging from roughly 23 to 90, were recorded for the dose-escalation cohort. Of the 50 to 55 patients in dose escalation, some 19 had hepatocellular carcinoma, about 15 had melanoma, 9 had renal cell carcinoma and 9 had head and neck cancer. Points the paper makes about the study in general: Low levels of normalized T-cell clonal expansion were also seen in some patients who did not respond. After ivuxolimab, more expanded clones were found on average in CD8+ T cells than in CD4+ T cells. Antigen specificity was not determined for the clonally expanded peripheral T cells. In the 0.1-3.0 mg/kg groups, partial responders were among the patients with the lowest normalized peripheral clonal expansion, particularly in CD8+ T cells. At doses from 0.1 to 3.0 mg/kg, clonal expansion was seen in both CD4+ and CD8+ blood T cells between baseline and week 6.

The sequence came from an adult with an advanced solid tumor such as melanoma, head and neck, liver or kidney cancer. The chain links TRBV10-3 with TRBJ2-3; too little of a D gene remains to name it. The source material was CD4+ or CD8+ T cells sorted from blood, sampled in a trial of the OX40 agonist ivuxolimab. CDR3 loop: CAISGASDTQYF. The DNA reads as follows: TGTGCCATCAGTGGGGCCTCAGATACGCAGTATTTT.